The rows below give T cell receptor beta chains drawn from one sample of a study of spatial heterogeneity in lung cancer. TCRdb re-called the 5' RACE reads through MiXCR, storing one row per CDR3 protein. Among roughly 120,000 distinct CDR3 sequences listed, 9% to 15% were seen once. The specimen comprised PBMCs, sampled at follow-up. These receptors originate from a male donor with early-stage non-small cell lung cancer. Each CDR3 is given with its conserved first and last residue. D genes are given only for firm matches. Expanded clones are given a class, and other clones once, few, many or no size at all.

d_call	v_call	clone_size	j_call	cdr3_nt	cdr3_aa
TRBD1	TRBV9	few	TRBJ1-1	TGTGCCAGCAGCGCCACCGACCCGCGGACAGGGGGCTTTTGGAGGAACACTGAAGCTTTCTTT	CASSATDPRTGGFWRNTEAFF
.	TRBV6-5	.	TRBJ2-7	TGTGCCAGCATGGACAGCTCCTACGAGCAGTACTTC	CASMDSSYEQYF
.	TRBV20-1	once	TRBJ1-2	TGCAGTGCTAGGGGGTTCTCGAGAGTACAGATCTATGGCTACACCTTC	CSARGFSRVQIYGYTF
.	TRBV12-3/TRBV12-4	.	TRBJ1-2	TGTGCCAGCAGTACAGGGCGAATTTATGGCTACACCTTC	CASSTGRIYGYTF
.	TRBV6-2/TRBV6-3	.	TRBJ1-5	TGTGCCTCTTCTGCGGCCGAGTATCAGCCCCAGCATTTT	CASSAAEYQPQHF
TRBD2	TRBV20-1	many	TRBJ2-3	TGCAGTGCTAGGGGGGGGACTAGCAACACAGATACGCAGTATTTT	CSARGGTSNTDTQYF
TRBD1	TRBV5-1	.	TRBJ1-6	TGCGCCAGCAGCTTAGAGACAGGGAGAAATTCACCCCTCCACTTT	CASSLETGRNSPLHF
.	TRBV9	many	TRBJ1-1	TGTGCCAGCAGCGTAGATAGGGGAGGGCGGAACACTGAAGCTTTCTTT	CASSVDRGGRNTEAFF
.	TRBV5-6	.	TRBJ2-5	TGTGCCAGCAGCTTGCTTCGCGGTCAAGAGACCCAGTACTTC	CASSLLRGQETQYF
TRBD2	TRBV7-2	many	TRBJ2-1	TGTGCCAGCAGCCAAGGACTAGCGGGAGGTAATGAGCAGTTCTTC	CASSQGLAGGNEQFF
TRBD2	TRBV12-3/TRBV12-4	many	TRBJ2-3	TGTGCCAGCAGTCCGACAGCGGGGGGCACAGATACGCAGTATTTT	CASSPTAGGTDTQYF
TRBD1	TRBV12-3/TRBV12-4	.	TRBJ1-4	TGTGCCAGCAGTTATGGGGACAGGCAAAATGAAAAACTGTTTTTT	CASSYGDRQNEKLFF
.	TRBV29-1	few	TRBJ2-3	TGCAGCGTTGAAGGGGGGCAGGGCGGAACAGATACGCAGTATTTT	CSVEGGQGGTDTQYF
TRBD2	TRBV6-2/TRBV6-3	.	TRBJ2-1	TGTGCCAGTCGAACTCTAGCGGGAGGTTTCAATGAGCAGTTCTTC	CASRTLAGGFNEQFF
TRBD1	TRBV20-1	.	TRBJ2-3	TGCAGTTATAATAAACAGGGGGCGGATACGCAGTATTTT	CSYNKQGADTQYF
TRBD1	TRBV10-3	.	TRBJ2-2	TGTGCCATCAGAGGGACAGGGAACACCGGGGAGCTGTTTTTT	CAIRGTGNTGELFF
.	TRBV7-9	few	TRBJ2-7	TGTGCCAGCAGTTATACAGGAGGTTCCTACGAGCAGTACTTC	CASSYTGGSYEQYF
.	TRBV7-9	.	TRBJ1-6	TGTGCCAGCAGCCCCCGGGGCTCCTATAATTCACCCCTCCACTTT	CASSPRGSYNSPLHF
.	TRBV9	.	TRBJ2-7	TGTGCCAGCAGCCCGGCGGGACAGTCAGACGAGCAGTACTTC	CASSPAGQSDEQYF
.	TRBV9	few	TRBJ2-1	TGTGCCAGCAACCGCGTCCGTGGCGATGAGCAGTTCTTC	CASNRVRGDEQFF
.	TRBV5-6	many	TRBJ1-5	TGTGCCAGCAGCTTGGTAGGGGGGCGCGGCAATCAGCCCCAGCATTTT	CASSLVGGRGNQPQHF